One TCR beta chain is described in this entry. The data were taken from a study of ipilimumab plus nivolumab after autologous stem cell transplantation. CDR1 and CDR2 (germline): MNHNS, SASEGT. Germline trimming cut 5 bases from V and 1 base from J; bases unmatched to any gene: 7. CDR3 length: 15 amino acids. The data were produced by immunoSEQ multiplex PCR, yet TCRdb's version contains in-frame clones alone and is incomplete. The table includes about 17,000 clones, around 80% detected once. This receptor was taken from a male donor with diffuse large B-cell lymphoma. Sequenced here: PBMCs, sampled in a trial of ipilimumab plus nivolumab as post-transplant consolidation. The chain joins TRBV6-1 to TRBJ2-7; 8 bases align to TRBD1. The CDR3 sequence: CASSNPQGGSYEQYF. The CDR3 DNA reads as TGTGCCAGCAGTAACCCACAGGGGGGTTCCTACGAGCAGTACTTC.